What follows describes a single T cell receptor beta chain. This record comes from a study of blood T cell repertoires in COVID-19. As for the study in general: T cells, B-cell-depleted T cells, or PBMCs supplied cDNA or gDNA.

V shed 3 bases, J shed 7 bases, and the junction held 5 bases outside the gene matches. The CDR3 loop spans 15 amino acids. In germline, CDR1 is SGDLS, CDR2 YYNGEE. Cohorts were based on clinical histories the participants reported. Assay: immunoSEQ multiplex PCR; the TCRdb copy retains only in-frame clones and omits some. This table holds approximately 250,000 clones, just under 90% found once. This receptor was identified in a woman in her twenties or thirties with acute COVID-19. The genes are TRBV9 and TRBJ1-6; 9 bases are shared with TRBD1. The sample consisted of PBMCs or T cells enriched from blood (not recorded which). CDR3 DNA sequence: TGTGCCAGCAGCGCGGGGACAGGGAACAATTCACCCCTCCACTTT. Amino acids: CASSAGTGNNSPLHF.